The entry that follows covers one TCR beta chain sequence. The CDR3 covers 13 residues. J was trimmed by 3 bases and V by 4 bases; bases with no gene match: 3. Germline CDR1 is LNHDA and CDR2 is SQIVND (reference sequence). The data derive from a study of blood T cell repertoires in COVID-19. The wider study: From the United States, Italy and Spain came samples of acute and convalescent COVID-19. From T cells, B-cell-depleted T cells, or PBMCs came the material, which was cDNA or gDNA.

Per the authors' pipeline: Estimation of nucleated cell counts was performed using reference gene primer amplification. Measured with immunoSEQ multiplex PCR; TCRdb has only the in-frame clones, and not every one. Clone size and V and J calls were adopted from that table, with D and trimming inferred from the DNA. The data show almost 300,000 clones, with more than 75% seen just once and roughly 1.3% held by the top ten. Sequenced sample: peripheral blood. This receptor was identified in a man between 65 and 85 years old with acute or convalescent COVID-19. The rearrangement links TRBV19 to TRBJ2-7; 7 nucleotides match TRBD1. CDR3 residues: CASSRDSRYEQYF. As DNA, the CDR3 is TGTGCCAGTAGTAGGGACAGTCGCTACGAGCAGTACTTC.